The 21 T cell receptor beta chains below come from one sample, sequenced in a study of shared clonotypes between healthy human individuals. The protocol was immunoSEQ multiplex PCR, while the TCRdb copy is restricted to in-frame clones and leaves out a portion. The sample records about 1.9 million clones, around 95% being singletons. Positive CCR7 selection of CD45RO-negative cells yielded the naive CD8 cells, and terminally differentiated effector memory CD45RA+ cells were excluded. The specimen sequenced was naive CD8+ T cells from PBMCs. These receptors came from a man between 18 and 35 years old in good health. Some clones in this sample may be carry-over from other donors' samples.

This clone was found a few times. J is TRBJ1-4 and V is TRBV28; TRBD1 might be the D (6 bases). Germline V gene lookup returns CDR1 MDHEN and CDR2 SYDVKM. With 3 bases removed from V and 7 bases from J, the gap between germline ends came to 15 bases. CDR3 length: 15 residues. The CDR3 loop reads CASSLLQGGIEKLFF. The DNA for the CDR3 is TGTGCCAGCAGTTTGTTACAGGGTGGAATTGAAAAACTGTTTTTT.

V is TRBV7-9 and J is TRBJ2-7; 8 bases are shared with TRBD2. Germline lookup yields CDR1 SEHNR and CDR2 FQNEAQ (reference sequence). The CDR3 loop spans 16 amino acids. Losses at the gene ends were 3 bases for V and 4 bases for J; bases not matched to a gene: 11. The CDR3: CASSLVRGGFPYEQYF. CDR3 coding DNA: TGTGCCAGCAGCTTGGTTCGGGGGGGCTTTCCTTACGAGCAGTACTTC.

The rearrangement joins TRBV11-2 to TRBJ2-1, with a weak D call TRBD2 (5 bases). Germline values: CDR1 SGHAT, CDR2 FQNNGV. With 5 bases removed from V and 1 base from J, the gap between germline ends came to 15 bases. This CDR3 has 16 amino acids. CDR3 DNA sequence: TGTGCCAGCAGCCCAGCGGTTGCTCCGTCCTACAATGAGCAGTTCTTC. Translation: CASSPAVAPSYNEQFF.

V usage is TRBV29-1 and J usage is TRBJ1-2, with D maybe TRBD1 (5 bases). The germline V gene has CDR1 SQVTM and CDR2 ANQGSEA. V lost 7 bases to trimming and J lost 5 bases, with 17 bases between them. The CDR3 covers 13 residues. The CDR3 loop is CSAGTGGEYGYTF. As DNA, the CDR3 is TGCAGCGCGGGGACGGGAGGGGAGTATGGCTACACCTTC. Full variable domain (remainder filled in from reference TRBV29-1 and TRBJ1-2): SAVISQKPSRDICQRGTSLTIQCQVDSQVTMMFWYRQQPGQSLTLIATANQGSEATYESGFVIDKFPISRPNLTFSTLTVSNMSPEDSSIYLCSAGTGGEYGYTFGSGTRLTVV.

The V call is TRBV10-2, the J call TRBJ2-4; weak D call: TRBD1 (5 bases). The length of the CDR3 is 15 residues. Trimming took 6 bases from V and 1 from J, leaving 13 bases between them. Germline CDR1 WSHSY, CDR2 SAAADI. The DNA for the CDR3 is TGCGCCAGCAGGACAGTCGGTACGGCCAAAAACATTCAGTACTTC. This codes for CASRTVGTAKNIQYF.

The chain joins TRBV5-1 to TRBJ2-1; no clear D gene. The V end lost 4 bases, the J end lost 2 bases, and 19 bases lay between the germline ends. This CDR3 has 17 residues. Germline-derived CDR1 and CDR2 are SGHRS and YFSETQ. DNA of the CDR3: TGCGCCAGCAGCCCAACCCTTTGGCGAGAGACCTACAATGAGCAGTTCTTC. Translating it yields CASSPTLWRETYNEQFF.

V is TRBV27 and J is TRBJ1-2; D is possibly TRBD1 (6 bases). Germline V lookup: CDR1 MNHEY, CDR2 SMNVEV (reference sequence). Trimming pared 1 base from V and 2 bases from J, leaving 11 bases between. The CDR3 runs to 15 residues. In DNA form, the CDR3 reads TGTGCCAGCAGTTTATTCGCAGGGGTAAACTATGGCTACACCTTC. Residues: CASSLFAGVNYGYTF.

This clone has a single count. The gene calls are TRBV28 and TRBJ2-3; TRBD1 matches 7 bases. The V gene end was trimmed by 5 bases and the J gene end by 2 bases; junction bases not matched to a gene: 7. The germline gives CDR1 MDHEN, CDR2 SYDVKM. The CDR3 sequence is 15 residues long. The DNA of the CDR3 is TGTGCCAGCAGTCCCGACAGGGTGGTCACAGATACGCAGTATTTT. It translates to CASSPDRVVTDTQYF.

The chain links TRBV27 to TRBJ2-7, with TRBD1 as a possible D gene (5 bases). In germline, CDR1 is MNHEY, CDR2 SMNVEV (reference sequence). This CDR3 contains 12 residues. V was pared by 6 bases and J by 7 bases, with 13 bases between. The CDR3 region is CASSLWGLEQYF. In nucleotides, the CDR3 is TGTGCCAGCAGCCTCTGGGGCCTTGAGCAGTACTTC.

The chain is built from TRBV7-6 and TRBJ1-1, with D perhaps TRBD1 (5 bases). The CDR3 spans 15 residues. V was shortened by 5 bases and J by 8 bases, with 21 bases between the two germline ends. Germline V lookup: CDR1 SGHVS, CDR2 FNYEAQ. CDR3 region: CASSPLGGKLGEAFF. The CDR3 nucleotides are TGTGCCAGCAGCCCCCTCGGGGGTAAATTGGGCGAAGCTTTCTTT. Combining the CDR3 with reference TRBV7-6 and TRBJ1-1 gives the whole variable domain GAGVSQSPRYKVTKRGQDVALRCDPISGHVSLYWYRQALGQGPEFLTYFNYEAQQDKSGLPNDRFSAERPEGSISTLTIQRTEQRDSAMYRCASSPLGGKLGEAFFGQGTRLTVV.

V usage is TRBV27 and J usage is TRBJ1-2, with 12 positions matching TRBD1. The V and J ends lost 4 bases and 5 bases, in that order; junction bases with no gene match: 5. The CDR3 has 15 residues. CDR1 is MNHEY and CDR2 is SMNVEV in the germline V gene (reference sequence). For the CDR3, the DNA is TGTGCCAGCAGTTCCGGGACAGGGGGCAGGTATGGCTACACCTTC. The encoded protein is CASSSGTGGRYGYTF.

The V gene is TRBV7-3, the J gene TRBJ2-1; 8 bases map to TRBD2. This CDR3 spans 16 amino acids. Unmatched junction bases numbered 8, after V lost 5 bases and J lost 2 bases. Germline values: CDR1 SGHTA, CDR2 FQGTGA. CDR3 sequence: CASSSSGTPPYNEQFF. CDR3 bases: TGTGCCAGCAGCAGTAGCGGGACCCCTCCCTACAATGAGCAGTTCTTC.

The chain couples TRBV7-6 to TRBJ2-5; D not resolved. V was shortened by 1 base and J by 2 bases, with 14 bases between the two germline ends. CDR1 and CDR2 (germline): SGHVS, FNYEAQ. This CDR3 has 16 residues. The CDR3 DNA follows: TGTGCCAGCAGCTTAGGATCCGGGCAGACTCAAGAGACCCAGTACTTC. It yields the protein CASSLGSGQTQETQYF.

This chain uses TRBV9 with TRBJ2-2; TRBD2 matches 8 bases. In germline, CDR1 is SGDLS, CDR2 YYNGEE. With 3 bases clipped from V and 4 bases from J, the junction kept 8 bases outside the gene matches. The CDR3 extends over 16 amino acids. Written as DNA, the CDR3 is TGTGCCAGCAGCGGCCGTGGAGCGGGAGCCACCGGGGAGCTGTTTTTT. Amino acids: CASSGRGAGATGELFF.

This chain links TRBV7-9 with TRBJ1-4; the D gene is possibly TRBD1 (6 bases). The CDR3 has 17 amino acids. V was shortened by 1 base and J by 4 bases, with 16 bases between the two germline ends. Looked up from germline, CDR1 is SEHNR and CDR2 is FQNEAQ (reference sequence). The DNA of the CDR3 is TGTGCCAGCAGCTTAGAGGTCCGGACAGTCGTTAATGAAAAACTGTTTTTT. Translation gives CASSLEVRTVVNEKLFF.

The chain combines TRBV5-4 with TRBJ2-7; D may be TRBD2 (5 bases). V was pared by 5 bases and J by 0 bases, with 15 bases between. CDR1 is SGHNT, CDR2 YYREEE, per germline (reference sequence). The CDR3 runs 15 residues. The CDR3 nucleotides read TGTGCCAGCAGTCTAAAACGGGGAAGCTCCTACGAGCAGTACTTC. Residues: CASSLKRGSSYEQYF.

V and J are TRBV7-2 and TRBJ2-5; 8 positions agree with TRBD2. V was pared by 6 bases and J by 2 bases, with 5 bases of the junction left unmatched. Germline V gene sequence: CDR1 SGHTA, CDR2 FQGNSA. The CDR3 has 14 amino acids. The CDR3 sequence is CASRVLAVQETQYF. The CDR3, as DNA: TGTGCCAGCAGGGTACTAGCGGTTCAAGAGACCCAGTACTTC.

As to this clone: Within the sample, other DNA sequences also encode this same CDR3. J is TRBJ1-1 and V is TRBV5-1; D is undetermined. CDR3 length: 14 residues. V lost 0 bases, J lost 0 bases, and 6 bases lay in between. Germline V CDR1 and CDR2: SGHRS, YFSETQ. DNA for the CDR3: TGCGCCAGCAGCTTGGGACCGATGAACACTGAAGCTTTCTTT. Translated: CASSLGPMNTEAFF. The full variable domain, its missing parts supplied by reference TRBV5-1 and TRBJ1-1, is KAGVTQTPRYLIKTRGQQVTLSCSPISGHRSVSWYQQTPGQGLQFLFEYFSETQRNKGNFPGRFSGRQFSNSRSEMNVSTLELGDSALYLCASSLGPMNTEAFFGQGTRLTVV.

The rearrangement links TRBV5-1 to TRBJ2-1; D might be TRBD1 or TRBD2, each matching 5 bases. This CDR3 spans 18 amino acids. V lost 3 bases and J lost 2, with 21 bases in between. Germline loops: CDR1 SGHRS, CDR2 YFSETQ. CDR3 protein: CASSSLFLTGTTYNEQFF. In DNA form, the CDR3 reads TGCGCCAGCAGCTCCCTCTTTCTTACCGGGACCACCTACAATGAGCAGTTCTTC. Full variable domain (rest looked up from reference TRBV5-1 and TRBJ2-1): KAGVTQTPRYLIKTRGQQVTLSCSPISGHRSVSWYQQTPGQGLQFLFEYFSETQRNKGNFPGRFSGRQFSNSRSEMNVSTLELGDSALYLCASSSLFLTGTTYNEQFFGPGTRLTVL.

V gene TRBV9 combines with J gene TRBJ2-1; 10 bases fit TRBD2. Trimming cost V 3 bases and J 5 bases; bases outside gene matches: 8. Germline CDR1 reads SGDLS; CDR2 reads YYNGEE. This CDR3 has 16 amino acids. For the CDR3, the DNA is TGTGCCAGCAGCGGACCGGGACTAGCGAAAAACAATGAGCAGTTCTTC. Encoded protein: CASSGPGLAKNNEQFF.

The J gene is TRBJ1-4, the V gene TRBV28; TRBD1 is a possible D gene (6 bases). The CDR3 extends over 15 amino acids. The germline gives CDR1 MDHEN, CDR2 SYDVKM. Between the trimmed V and J ends, which lost 5 bases and 3 bases, there was a span of 13 bases. This chain's CDR3 is CASSAPGAANEKLFF. CDR3 bases: TGTGCCAGCAGTGCCCCGGGGGCAGCTAATGAAAAACTGTTTTTT.